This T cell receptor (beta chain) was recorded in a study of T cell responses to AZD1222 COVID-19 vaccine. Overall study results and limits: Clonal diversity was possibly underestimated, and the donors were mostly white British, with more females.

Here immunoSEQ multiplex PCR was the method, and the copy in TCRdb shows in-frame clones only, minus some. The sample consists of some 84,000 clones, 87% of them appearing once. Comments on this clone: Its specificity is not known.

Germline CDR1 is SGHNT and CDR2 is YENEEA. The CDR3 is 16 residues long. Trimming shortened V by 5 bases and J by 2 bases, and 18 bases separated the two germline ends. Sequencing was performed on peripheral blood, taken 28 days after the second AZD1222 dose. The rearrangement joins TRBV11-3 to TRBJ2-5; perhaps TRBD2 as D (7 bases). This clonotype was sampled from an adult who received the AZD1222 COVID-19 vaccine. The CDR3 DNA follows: TGTGCCAGCAGCGCGGGGGCCGGAGCGGGGCAAGAGACCCAGTACTTC. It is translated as CASSAGAGAGQETQYF.